The T cell receptor (beta chain) under discussion was sequenced for a study of T cell responses to AZD1222 COVID-19 vaccine. Overall study results and limits: Possibly, clonal diversity was underestimated; donors were largely white British and included more females.

With respect to this clone: The antigen is unknown.

V shed 3 bases and J shed 0 bases, with 17 bases lying between them. The CDR3 has 17 residues. Per germline, CDR1 LNHDA and CDR2 SQIVND (reference sequence). Measured with immunoSEQ multiplex PCR; TCRdb has only the in-frame clones, and not every one. The data show under 70,000 clones, around four fifths seen once. The origin of this receptor is an adult in good health. Sample: peripheral blood, taken on day 0 of AZD1222 vaccination. The V call is TRBV19, the J call TRBJ1-1, with D perhaps TRBD1 (5 bases). In DNA, the CDR3 is TGTGCCAGTAGTATTTCTTGGGCCAGGGTGGTGAACACTGAAGCTTTCTTT. Protein sequence: CASSISWARVVNTEAFF.